This T cell receptor beta chain emerged from a study of identical twins. Study findings and constraints: High-abundance cord blood beta clonotypes had fewer insertions; memory repertoires showed none.

There are many counts of this clonotype. Its specificity is not known. The cDNA had a unique molecular identifier and a template-switch universal primer site. MiXCR, run by TCRdb on the 5' RACE reads, gives a single entry per CDR3 protein. This repertoire shows roughly 290,000 distinct CDR3 sequences, roughly 8.6% found once; its top ten account for 5.5% to 9%. V was cut by 2 bases and J by 6 bases, with 7 bases left in between. CDR1 and CDR2 from the germline V gene are SGHTA and FQGNSA. CDR3 length: 13 residues. The data also belong to a second study, concerning yellow fever vaccine responses in identical twins.

This rearrangement joins TRBV7-2 to TRBJ2-2, with no clear D. This receptor was obtained from a woman under 30 in good health. Sequenced material: CD8+ T cells sorted from blood. In DNA, the CDR3 is TGTGCCAGCAGCTTATCTGAACCCGGGGAGCTGTTTTTT. Residues: CASSLSEPGELFF.